This TCR beta chain was sequenced for a study of cytomegalovirus exposure and HLA in healthy donors. Study overall: The early release's HLA-typed donors yielded roughly 85 million unique TCRs. Overall study findings and caveats: In a later analysis, at a false discovery rate of 0.05, roughly 17,000 TCR beta sequences matched HLA alleles. Researchers reported in a later analysis that a missense DCLRE1C variant was tied to TCR beta V- and J-gene trimming. Researchers reportedly found TCR beta sequences accurately predicted most subjects' HLA-A and HLA-B alleles.

Primers for the PCR totalled 60 Vbeta and 13 Jbeta. Repertoires were generated with immunoSEQ multiplex PCR, while TCRdb's copy carries only in-frame clones and drops some. Among approximately 190,000 clones listed, 70% to 80% were seen once. The CDR3 has 15 amino acids. V was clipped by 4 bases and J by 4 bases; unmatched bases: 4. Germline values: CDR1 SGHTA, CDR2 FQGTGA. In regard to this clone: What it binds is not known.

The sequence came from a woman in her thirties in good health and CMV-seropositive. J is TRBJ2-1 and V is TRBV7-3; 10 bases are a match to TRBD2. Sequenced: PBMCs. The CDR3 region has the DNA TGTGCCAGCAGCTCCGGACTAGCGGTTTACAATGAGCAGTTCTTC. Amino acids: CASSSGLAVYNEQFF.